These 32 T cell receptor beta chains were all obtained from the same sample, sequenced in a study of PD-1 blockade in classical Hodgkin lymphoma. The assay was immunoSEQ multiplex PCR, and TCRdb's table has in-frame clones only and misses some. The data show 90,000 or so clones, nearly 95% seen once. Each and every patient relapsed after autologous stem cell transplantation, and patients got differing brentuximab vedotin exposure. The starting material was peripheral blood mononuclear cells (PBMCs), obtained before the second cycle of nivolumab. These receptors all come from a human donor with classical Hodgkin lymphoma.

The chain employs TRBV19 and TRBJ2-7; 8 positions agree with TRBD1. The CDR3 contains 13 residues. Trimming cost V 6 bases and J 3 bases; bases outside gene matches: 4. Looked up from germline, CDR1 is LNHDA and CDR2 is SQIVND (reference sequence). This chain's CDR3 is CASSNGQGYEQYF. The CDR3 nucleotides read TGTGCCAGTAGCAACGGACAGGGCTACGAGCAGTACTTC.

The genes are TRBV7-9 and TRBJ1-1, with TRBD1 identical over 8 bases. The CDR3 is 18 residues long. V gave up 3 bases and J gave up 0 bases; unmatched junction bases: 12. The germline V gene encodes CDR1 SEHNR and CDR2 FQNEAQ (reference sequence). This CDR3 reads CASSLDRSDREMNTEAFF. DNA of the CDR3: TGTGCCAGCAGCTTGGATCGGTCGGACAGGGAAATGAACACTGAAGCTTTCTTT.

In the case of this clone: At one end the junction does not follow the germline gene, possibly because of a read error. Here the CDR3 DNA reads TGCGCCACCAGCGAGGCTAGCGGGAGCACCCGGGATTCAGATACGCAGTATTTT. Protein product: CATSEASGSTRDSDTQYF. The gene calls are TRBV4-1 and TRBJ2-3; 10 bases line up with TRBD2. CDR1 and CDR2 (germline): MGHRA, YSYEKL. There are 18 residues in the CDR3.

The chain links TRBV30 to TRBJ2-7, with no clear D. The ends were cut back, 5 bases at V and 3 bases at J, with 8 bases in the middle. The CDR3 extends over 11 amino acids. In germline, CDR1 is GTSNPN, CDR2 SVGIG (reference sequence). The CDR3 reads CAWHRNYEQYF. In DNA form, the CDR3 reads TGTGCCTGGCATAGAAACTACGAGCAGTACTTC.

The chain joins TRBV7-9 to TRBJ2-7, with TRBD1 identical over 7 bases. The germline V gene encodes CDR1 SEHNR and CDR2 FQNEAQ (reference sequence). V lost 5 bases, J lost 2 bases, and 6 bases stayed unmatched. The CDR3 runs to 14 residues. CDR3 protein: CASSPTGAAYEQYF. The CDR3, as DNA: TGTGCCAGCAGCCCTACAGGGGCCGCCTACGAGCAGTACTTC.

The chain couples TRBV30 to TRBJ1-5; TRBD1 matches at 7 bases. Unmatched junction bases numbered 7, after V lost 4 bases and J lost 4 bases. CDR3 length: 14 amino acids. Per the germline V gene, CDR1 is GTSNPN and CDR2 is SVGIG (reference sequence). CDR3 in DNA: TGTGCCTGGACCCTGGGACAGAATAATCAGCCCCAGCATTTT. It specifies CAWTLGQNNQPQHF.

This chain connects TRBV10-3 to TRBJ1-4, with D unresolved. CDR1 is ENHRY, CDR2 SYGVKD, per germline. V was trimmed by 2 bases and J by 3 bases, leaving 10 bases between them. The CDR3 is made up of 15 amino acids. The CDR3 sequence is CAISERAGANEKLFF. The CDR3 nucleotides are TGTGCCATCAGTGAGCGGGCAGGAGCTAATGAAAAACTGTTTTTT.

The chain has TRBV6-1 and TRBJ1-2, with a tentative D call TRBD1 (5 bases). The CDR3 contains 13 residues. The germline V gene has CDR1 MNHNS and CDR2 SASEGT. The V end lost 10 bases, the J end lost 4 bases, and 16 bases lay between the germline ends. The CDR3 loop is CATLSGTSYGYTF. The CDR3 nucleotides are TGTGCCACCCTCTCAGGGACGTCCTATGGCTACACCTTC.

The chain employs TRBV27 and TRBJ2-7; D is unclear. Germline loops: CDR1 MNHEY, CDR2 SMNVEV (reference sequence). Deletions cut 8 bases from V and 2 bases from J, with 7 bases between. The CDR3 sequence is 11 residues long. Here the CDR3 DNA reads TGTGCCAGCGGCCCCCCCTACGAGCAGTACTTC. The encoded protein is CASGPPYEQYF.

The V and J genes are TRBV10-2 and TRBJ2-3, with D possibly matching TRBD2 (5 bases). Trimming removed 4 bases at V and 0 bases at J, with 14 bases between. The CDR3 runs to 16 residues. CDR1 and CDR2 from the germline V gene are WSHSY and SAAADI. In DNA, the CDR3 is TGCGCCAGCAGTGTGGGCGGAGGCTCTAGCACAGATACGCAGTATTTT. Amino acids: CASSVGGGSSTDTQYF.

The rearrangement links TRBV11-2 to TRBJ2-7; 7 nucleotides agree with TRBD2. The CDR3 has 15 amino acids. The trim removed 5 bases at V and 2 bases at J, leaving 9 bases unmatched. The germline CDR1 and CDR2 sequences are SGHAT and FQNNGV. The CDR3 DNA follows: TGTGCCAGCAGCCCCCTTCTGGCGGGGGCCTACGAGCAGTACTTC. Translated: CASSPLLAGAYEQYF.

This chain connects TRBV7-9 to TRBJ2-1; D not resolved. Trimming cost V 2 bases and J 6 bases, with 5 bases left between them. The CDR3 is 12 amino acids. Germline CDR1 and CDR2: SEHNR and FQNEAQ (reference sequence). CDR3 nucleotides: TGTGCCAGCAGCTTACCTCGCAATGAGCAGTTCTTC. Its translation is CASSLPRNEQFF.

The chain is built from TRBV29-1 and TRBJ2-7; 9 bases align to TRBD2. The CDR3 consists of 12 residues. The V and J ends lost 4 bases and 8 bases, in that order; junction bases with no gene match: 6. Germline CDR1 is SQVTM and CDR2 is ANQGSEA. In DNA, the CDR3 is TGCAGCGTTGTTGGGACTAGCAGGCAGCAGTACTTC. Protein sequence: CSVVGTSRQQYF.

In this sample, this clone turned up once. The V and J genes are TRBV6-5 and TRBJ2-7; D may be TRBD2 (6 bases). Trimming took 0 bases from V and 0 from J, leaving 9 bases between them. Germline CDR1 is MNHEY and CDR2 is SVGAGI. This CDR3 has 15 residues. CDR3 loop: CASSYSRGSSYEQYF. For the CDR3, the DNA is TGTGCCAGCAGTTACTCGCGGGGAAGCTCCTACGAGCAGTACTTC.

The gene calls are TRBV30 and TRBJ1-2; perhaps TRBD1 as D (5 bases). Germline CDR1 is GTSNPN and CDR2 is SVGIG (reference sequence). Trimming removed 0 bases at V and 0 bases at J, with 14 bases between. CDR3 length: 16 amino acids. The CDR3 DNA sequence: TGTGCCTGGAGTGTACTTGGACACCAAGCTAACTATGGCTACACCTTC. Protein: CAWSVLGHQANYGYTF.

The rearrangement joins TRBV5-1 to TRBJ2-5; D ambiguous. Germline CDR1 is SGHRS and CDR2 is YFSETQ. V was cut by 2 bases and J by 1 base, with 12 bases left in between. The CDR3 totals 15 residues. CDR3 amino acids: CASSLFRKRQETQYF. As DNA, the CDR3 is TGCGCCAGCAGCTTATTTCGAAAGCGCCAAGAGACCCAGTACTTC. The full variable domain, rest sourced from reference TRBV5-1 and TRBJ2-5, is KAGVTQTPRYLIKTRGQQVTLSCSPISGHRSVSWYQQTPGQGLQFLFEYFSETQRNKGNFPGRFSGRQFSNSRSEMNVSTLELGDSALYLCASSLFRKRQETQYFGPGTRLLVL.

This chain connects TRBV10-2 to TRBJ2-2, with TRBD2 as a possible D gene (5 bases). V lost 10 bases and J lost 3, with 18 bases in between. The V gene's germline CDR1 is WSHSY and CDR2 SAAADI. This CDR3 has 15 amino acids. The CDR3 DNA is TGCGCCACCAAAGAAAGGACTCTTTACACCGGGGAGCTGTTTTTT. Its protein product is CATKERTLYTGELFF.

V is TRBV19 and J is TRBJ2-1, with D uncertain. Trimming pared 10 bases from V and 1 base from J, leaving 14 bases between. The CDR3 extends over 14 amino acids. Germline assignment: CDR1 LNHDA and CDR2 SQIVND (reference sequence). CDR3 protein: CATRQSLSYNEQFF. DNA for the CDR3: TGTGCCACCCGACAAAGCCTTTCCTACAATGAGCAGTTCTTC.

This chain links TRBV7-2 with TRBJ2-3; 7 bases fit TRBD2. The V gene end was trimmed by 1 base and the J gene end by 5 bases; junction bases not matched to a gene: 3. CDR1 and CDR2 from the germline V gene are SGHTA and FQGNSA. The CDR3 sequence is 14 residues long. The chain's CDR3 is CASSLEWGGDTQYF. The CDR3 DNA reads TGTGCCAGCAGCTTAGAGTGGGGGGGAGATACGCAGTATTTT.

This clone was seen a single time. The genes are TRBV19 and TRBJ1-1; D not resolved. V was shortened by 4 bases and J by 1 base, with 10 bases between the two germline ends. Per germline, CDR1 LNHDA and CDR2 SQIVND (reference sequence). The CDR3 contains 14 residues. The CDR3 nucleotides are TGTGCCAGTAGTAAGAGCAGACAGAACACTGAAGCTTTCTTT. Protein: CASSKSRQNTEAFF.

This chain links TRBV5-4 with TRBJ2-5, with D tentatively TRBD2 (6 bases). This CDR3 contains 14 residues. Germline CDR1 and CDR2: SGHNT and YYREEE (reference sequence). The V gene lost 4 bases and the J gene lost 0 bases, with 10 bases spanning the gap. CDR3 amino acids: CASSLGGYQETQYF. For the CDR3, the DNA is TGTGCCAGCAGCCTTGGGGGGTACCAAGAGACCCAGTACTTC.

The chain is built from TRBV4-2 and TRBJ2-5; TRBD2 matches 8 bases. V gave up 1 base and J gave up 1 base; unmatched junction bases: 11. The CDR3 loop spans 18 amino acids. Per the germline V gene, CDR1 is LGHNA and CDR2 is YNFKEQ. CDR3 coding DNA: TGTGCCAGCAGCCAAGTTTTGTGGCATAGCGGGACCCAAGAGACCCAGTACTTC. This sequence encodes CASSQVLWHSGTQETQYF.

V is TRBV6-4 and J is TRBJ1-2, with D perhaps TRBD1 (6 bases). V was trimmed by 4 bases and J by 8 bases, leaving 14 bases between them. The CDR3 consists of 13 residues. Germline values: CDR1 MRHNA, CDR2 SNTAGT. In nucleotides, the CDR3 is TGTGCCAGCAGTGGGAACAGGGTTTTCGGCTACACCTTC. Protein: CASSGNRVFGYTF.

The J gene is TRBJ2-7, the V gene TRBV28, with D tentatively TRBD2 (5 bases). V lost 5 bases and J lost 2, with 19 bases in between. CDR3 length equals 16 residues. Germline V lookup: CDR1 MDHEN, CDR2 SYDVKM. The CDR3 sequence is CASSKQGSSRAYEQYF. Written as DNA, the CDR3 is TGTGCCAGCAGTAAACAAGGGAGCTCCCGAGCCTACGAGCAGTACTTC.

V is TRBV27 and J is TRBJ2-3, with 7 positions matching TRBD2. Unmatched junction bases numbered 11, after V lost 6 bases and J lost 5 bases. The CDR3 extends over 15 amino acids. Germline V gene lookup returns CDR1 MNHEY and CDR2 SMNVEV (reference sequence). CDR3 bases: TGTGCCAGCAGGGGAGGGAGTATTTTTATAGATACGCAGTATTTT. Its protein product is CASRGGSIFIDTQYF.

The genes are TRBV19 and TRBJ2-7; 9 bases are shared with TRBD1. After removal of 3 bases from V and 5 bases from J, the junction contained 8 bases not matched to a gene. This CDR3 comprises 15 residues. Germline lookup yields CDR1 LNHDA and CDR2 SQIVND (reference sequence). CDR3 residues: CASSISGTGYHEQYF. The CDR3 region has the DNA TGTGCCAGTAGTATCTCCGGGACAGGGTACCACGAGCAGTACTTC.

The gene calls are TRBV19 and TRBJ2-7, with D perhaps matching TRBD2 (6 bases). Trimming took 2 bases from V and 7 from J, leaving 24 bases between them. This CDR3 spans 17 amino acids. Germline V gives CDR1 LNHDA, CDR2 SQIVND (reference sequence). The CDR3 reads CASSILAPGVNSREQYF. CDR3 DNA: TGTGCCAGTAGTATATTAGCCCCGGGAGTTAACTCGCGTGAGCAGTACTTC.

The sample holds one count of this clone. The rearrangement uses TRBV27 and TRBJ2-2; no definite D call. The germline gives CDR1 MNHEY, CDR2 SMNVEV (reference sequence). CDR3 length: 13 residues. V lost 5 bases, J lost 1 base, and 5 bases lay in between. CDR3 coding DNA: TGTGCCAGCAGTCCCCTGAACACCGGGGAGCTGTTTTTT. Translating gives CASSPLNTGELFF.

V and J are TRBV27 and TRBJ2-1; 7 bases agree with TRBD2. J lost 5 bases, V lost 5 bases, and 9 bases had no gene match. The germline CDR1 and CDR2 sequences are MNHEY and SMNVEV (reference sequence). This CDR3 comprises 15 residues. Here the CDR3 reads CASSPRLAGNNEQFF. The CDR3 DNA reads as TGTGCCAGCAGTCCCCGACTAGCTGGAAACAATGAGCAGTTCTTC.

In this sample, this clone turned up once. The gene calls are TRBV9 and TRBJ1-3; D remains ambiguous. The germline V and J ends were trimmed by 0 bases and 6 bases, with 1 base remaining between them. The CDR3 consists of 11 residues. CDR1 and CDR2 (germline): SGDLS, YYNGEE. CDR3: CASSVENTIYF. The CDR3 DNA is TGTGCCAGCAGCGTAGAAAACACCATATATTTT.

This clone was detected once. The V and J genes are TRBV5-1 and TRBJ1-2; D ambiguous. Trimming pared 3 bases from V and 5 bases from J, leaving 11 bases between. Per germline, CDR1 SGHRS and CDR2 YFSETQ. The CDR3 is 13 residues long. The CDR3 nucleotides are TGCGCCAGCAGCTCTCCCTCGGGATATGGCTACACCTTC. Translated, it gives CASSSPSGYGYTF. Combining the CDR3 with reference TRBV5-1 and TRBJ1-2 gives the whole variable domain KAGVTQTPRYLIKTRGQQVTLSCSPISGHRSVSWYQQTPGQGLQFLFEYFSETQRNKGNFPGRFSGRQFSNSRSEMNVSTLELGDSALYLCASSSPSGYGYTFGSGTRLTVV.

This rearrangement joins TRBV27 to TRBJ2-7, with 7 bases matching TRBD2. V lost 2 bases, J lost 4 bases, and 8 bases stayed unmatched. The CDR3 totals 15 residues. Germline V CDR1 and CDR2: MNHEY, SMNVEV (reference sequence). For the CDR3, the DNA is TGTGCCAGCAGTTTAGTTTTGGGGGGGAGTTACGAGCAGTACTTC. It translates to CASSLVLGGSYEQYF.